These 20 T cell receptor beta chains share one sample of origin, sequenced in a study of T cell changes during pregnancy in multiple sclerosis (dated by TCRdb to about 2019). The library was prepared using the immunoSEQ multiplex PCR assay. This immuneACCESS table, as held by TCRdb, lists in-frame sequences with V and J called but not all clones. Of the missing ones, under half trace to an unresolved V gene in checked studies; the others have no known cause. In this sample the table shows 60,000 to 85,000 clones, 75% to 95% of which occur a single time. The ten largest clones represent about 2.3% of the sample. The material sequenced was peripheral blood, taken in the first trimester of pregnancy. These receptors came from a female donor with multiple sclerosis, enrolled in a pregnancy study.

The chain carries TRBV10-3 and TRBJ1-4; 7 nucleotides agree with TRBD1. The V segment lost 3 bases and the J segment 5 bases; nucleotides outside the gene matches: 6. The CDR3 runs to 15 residues. The germline V gene encodes CDR1 ENHRY and CDR2 SYGVKD. CDR3 sequence: CAISDRQGGNEKLFF. The CDR3, as DNA: TGTGCCATCAGTGACCGACAGGGCGGCAATGAAAAACTGTTTTTT.

The rearrangement links TRBV4-1 to TRBJ2-3; 11 nucleotides line up with TRBD2. The trim removed 2 bases at V and 2 bases at J, leaving 6 bases unmatched. Germline loops: CDR1 MGHRA, CDR2 YSYEKL. The length of the CDR3 is 17 residues. CDR3 in amino acids: CASSQTGTSGSTDTQYF. The CDR3 DNA is TGCGCCAGCAGCCAAACCGGGACTAGCGGTTCCACAGATACGCAGTATTTT.

In DNA form, the CDR3 reads TGTGCCAGCAGCTTGGAATGGACAGGGTGGCACACCTTC. As protein: CASSLEWTGWHTF. The chain links TRBV5-4 to TRBJ1-2; 8 bases are shared with TRBD1. Per germline, CDR1 SGHNT and CDR2 YYREEE (reference sequence). Germline trimming cut 0 bases from V and 12 bases from J; bases unmatched to any gene: 7. The CDR3 runs 13 residues.

The chain links TRBV25-1 to TRBJ1-5; D is uncertain. The CDR3 covers 15 residues. Germline V lookup: CDR1 MGHDK, CDR2 SYGVNS. Trimming took 2 bases from V and 0 from J, leaving 8 bases between them. CDR3 sequence (DNA): TGTGCCAGCAGTGAAGGGCCCTTTAGCAATCAGCCCCAGCATTTT. It specifies CASSEGPFSNQPQHF.

The chain is built from TRBV9 and TRBJ1-1; TRBD1 matches at 10 bases. V shed 4 bases and J 7 bases; nucleotides not matched to a gene: 10. Germline V gene lookup returns CDR1 SGDLS and CDR2 YYNGEE. The CDR3 loop spans 15 amino acids. The chain's CDR3 is CASSPRTGGTGEAFF. The CDR3 DNA sequence: TGTGCCAGCAGCCCTCGGACAGGGGGAACCGGTGAAGCTTTCTTT.

The chain carries TRBV5-4 and TRBJ2-7, with 9 positions matching TRBD2. Per germline, CDR1 SGHNT and CDR2 YYREEE (reference sequence). The J segment lost 7 bases and the V segment lost 4 bases, leaving 12 bases of the junction unmatched. The CDR3 runs 15 residues. The CDR3 nucleotides are TGTGCCAGCAGCCACGCGGGGGGGCCTGGGTGGGAGCAGTACTTC. It specifies CASSHAGGPGWEQYF.

The chain is built from TRBV5-1 and TRBJ2-3, with 8 bases matching TRBD1. The CDR3 length is 15 residues. Per the germline V gene, CDR1 is SGHRS and CDR2 is YFSETQ. V shed 4 bases and J 2 bases; nucleotides not matched to a gene: 6. CDR3 sequence (DNA): TGCGCCAGCAGCCCTTCGGACAGGGCCACAGATACGCAGTATTTT. Protein product: CASSPSDRATDTQYF.

Only a few counts were recorded for this clone. This chain uses TRBV2 with TRBJ1-1; D unresolved. The germline V and J ends were trimmed by 9 bases and 0 bases, with 5 bases remaining between them. The CDR3 is 11 residues long. Per germline, CDR1 SNHLY and CDR2 FYNNEI. The CDR3 reads CASPLNTEAFF. The CDR3 DNA is TGTGCCAGTCCGTTGAACACTGAAGCTTTCTTT.

The rearrangement joins TRBV19 to TRBJ1-2; TRBD1 matches 10 bases. Germline CDR1 reads LNHDA; CDR2 reads SQIVND (reference sequence). V gave up 5 bases and J gave up 3 bases; unmatched junction bases: 15. The CDR3 is made up of 18 amino acids. The CDR3 DNA reads as TGTGCCAGTAGTTCTTATGCCGGGACAGGGGTTTCTGACTATGGCTACACCTTC. This sequence encodes CASSSYAGTGVSDYGYTF. Together with reference TRBV19 and TRBJ1-2, the CDR3 gives the full variable domain: DGGITQSPKYLFRKEGQNVTLSCEQNLNHDAMYWYRQDPGQGLRLIYYSQIVNDFQKGDIAEGYSVSREKKESFPLTVTSAQKNPTAFYLCASSSYAGTGVSDYGYTFGSGTRLTVV.

This chain connects TRBV5-1 to TRBJ1-2, with 9 bases fitting TRBD1. This CDR3 comprises 16 residues. Germline V CDR1 and CDR2: SGHRS, YFSETQ. Trimming at V came to 4 bases and at J to 4 bases, leaving 11 bases not matched to a gene. The CDR3 nucleotides are TGCGCCAGCAGCCCAAGTGGTGGGGGACAGGGCTATGGCTACACCTTC. Encoded protein: CASSPSGGGQGYGYTF.

The chain couples TRBV7-2 to TRBJ1-2; no firm D call. CDR3 length: 14 amino acids. CDR1 SGHTA and CDR2 FQGNSA come from the germline V gene. V gave up 4 bases and J gave up 1 base, with 10 bases separating them. Here the CDR3 DNA reads TGTGCCAGCAGCTCTAGACTCATTAACTATGGCTACACCTTC. The encoded protein is CASSSRLINYGYTF.

The chain employs TRBV5-5 and TRBJ2-7; D perhaps matches TRBD1 (6 bases). The CDR3 spans 16 residues. Germline V gives CDR1 SGHKS, CDR2 YYEKEE (reference sequence). The V end was cut by 3 bases, the J end by 5 bases, with 21 bases between. CDR3 DNA: TGTGCCAGCAGCTCCATGACAGGAGCGATATCCCACGAGCAGTACTTC. This translates into CASSSMTGAISHEQYF.

V usage is TRBV7-9 and J usage is TRBJ2-5; TRBD1 matches 8 bases. The CDR3 is 15 amino acids. The germline V gene encodes CDR1 SEHNR and CDR2 FQNEAQ (reference sequence). J was trimmed by 4 bases and V by 1 base; bases with no gene match: 5. The CDR3 nucleotides are TGTGCCAGCAGCTTAGGGACAGGGTTGGGAGAGACCCAGTACTTC. Residues: CASSLGTGLGETQYF. Supplemented by reference TRBV7-9 and TRBJ2-5, the full variable domain reads DTGVSQNPRHKITKRGQNVTFRCDPISEHNRLYWYRQTLGQGPEFLTYFQNEAQLEKSRLLSDRFSAERPKGSFSTLEIQRTEQGDSAMYLCASSLGTGLGETQYFGPGTRLLVL.

The J gene is TRBJ2-3, the V gene TRBV29-1; perhaps TRBD2 as D (7 bases). The V gene lost 7 bases and the J gene lost 11 bases, with 22 bases spanning the gap. The CDR3 totals 13 residues. CDR1 is SQVTM, CDR2 ANQGSEA, per germline. Here the CDR3 DNA reads TGCAGCGGGGGGGACTTAAGCGGGACAAGGCAGTATTTT. Protein: CSGGDLSGTRQYF.

This sequence joins TRBV28 and TRBJ1-2, with D possibly TRBD1 on 5 matching bases. Germline CDR1 and CDR2: MDHEN and SYDVKM. This CDR3 spans 13 amino acids. Trimming took 4 bases from V and 8 from J, leaving 14 bases between them. The CDR3 nucleotides are TGTGCCAGCAGTTCTACCGGGACTCAAGGCTACACCTTC. It encodes CASSSTGTQGYTF.

The V call is TRBV5-6, the J call TRBJ1-3; D unresolved. The V end lost 6 bases, the J end lost 5 bases, and 12 bases lay between the germline ends. Per germline, CDR1 SGHDT and CDR2 YYEEEE. This CDR3 has 13 residues. Written as DNA, the CDR3 is TGTGCCAGCACCCGCTCGGGGAGAAACACCATATATTTT. It encodes CASTRSGRNTIYF.

The chain employs TRBV14 and TRBJ2-7; 8 bases are a match to TRBD1. V lost 6 bases, J lost 6 bases, and 16 bases stayed unmatched. This CDR3 comprises 16 residues. CDR1 SGHDN and CDR2 FVKESK come from the germline V gene. The CDR3 loop is CASSYRGSLVGGEQYF. In DNA form, the CDR3 reads TGTGCCAGCAGTTACAGGGGGTCCCTAGTCGGGGGCGAGCAGTACTTC.

V is TRBV7-8 and J is TRBJ1-4; 8 nucleotides line up with TRBD1. The CDR3 is 16 residues long. The V and J ends lost 6 bases and 0 bases, in that order; junction bases with no gene match: 6. Germline V gene sequence: CDR1 SGHVS, CDR2 FQNEAQ. The CDR3 sequence is CASSQTGAATNEKLFF. For the CDR3, the DNA is TGTGCCAGCAGTCAGACAGGGGCCGCAACTAATGAAAAACTGTTTTTT.

The V gene is TRBV4-1, the J gene TRBJ2-1; 9 bases agree with TRBD2. The CDR3 spans 16 residues. CDR1 and CDR2 (germline): MGHRA, YSYEKL. V gave up 1 base and J gave up 5 bases; unmatched junction bases: 6. CDR3 loop: CASSQVAGGPHNEQFF. Written as DNA, the CDR3 is TGCGCCAGCAGCCAAGTTGCGGGAGGGCCCCACAATGAGCAGTTCTTC.

The rearrangement joins TRBV19 to TRBJ1-4; the D gene is possibly TRBD1 (5 bases). The germline gives CDR1 LNHDA, CDR2 SQIVND (reference sequence). The V gene lost 7 bases and the J gene lost 8 bases, with 14 bases spanning the gap. This CDR3 is 13 amino acids long. CDR3 DNA sequence: TGTGCCAGTAATTCAGGGATACGCGAAAAACTGTTTTTT. Translated: CASNSGIREKLFF. Drawing the rest from reference TRBV19 and TRBJ1-4, the complete variable domain is DGGITQSPKYLFRKEGQNVTLSCEQNLNHDAMYWYRQDPGQGLRLIYYSQIVNDFQKGDIAEGYSVSREKKESFPLTVTSAQKNPTAFYLCASNSGIREKLFFGSGTQLSVL.